This T cell receptor (beta chain) appears in the sequencing data of a study of cytomegalovirus exposure and HLA in healthy donors. Trimming took 5 bases from V and 4 from J; bases not matched to a gene: 6. Per germline, CDR1 SGHTA and CDR2 FQGNSA. The CDR3 loop spans 15 amino acids. About this clone: Its antigen is not known.

Use of 60 Vbeta and 13 Jbeta primers characterized the PCR. The assay was immunoSEQ multiplex PCR, and TCRdb's table has in-frame clones only and misses some. The sample has about 110,000 clones; over 75% are singletons. Findings and caveats of the study: The HLA-A and HLA-B alleles of most subjects were reportedly predicted accurately from TCR beta sequences.

The genes are TRBV7-2 and TRBJ2-1, with 9 nucleotides matching TRBD1. Material for sequencing was PBMCs. This TCR derives from a man between 60 and 70 years old in good health and CMV-seronegative. The CDR3 reads CASSTRGQGYNEQFF. CDR3 DNA: TGTGCCAGCAGCACGCGAGGACAGGGGTACAATGAGCAGTTCTTC.